The rows below give T cell receptor beta chains drawn from one sample of a study of shared clonotypes between healthy human individuals. Measured with immunoSEQ multiplex PCR; TCRdb has only the in-frame clones, and not every one. The data hold about 2 million clones, with approximately 94% observed a single time. Material for sequencing was naive CD8+ T cells sorted from blood. Every receptor here comes from a man aged 18 to 30 in good health. CDR3s include the opening cysteine and the closing phenylalanine or tryptophan. D genes are given only for firm matches. A clone size is listed for some rows: how often the clone was seen (once, few, many), or a class if it is expanded.

V	size	J	length	D	DNA	CDR3
TRBV29-1	.	TRBJ2-7	13	.	TGCAGCGCACGAGGAATTACAGGCTACGAGCAGTACTTC	CSARGITGYEQYF
TRBV19	.	TRBJ1-2	14	.	TGTGCCAGTAGTATACAGGGGCAGGGCTATGGCTACACCTTC	CASSIQGQGYGYTF
TRBV5-6	.	TRBJ2-7	13	.	TGTGCCAGCAGCTTGCACCCCGGGGGCGAGCAGTACTTC	CASSLHPGGEQYF
TRBV27	.	TRBJ2-7	13	.	TGTGCCAGCAGACTCGGACAAACCTACGAGCAGTACTTC	CASRLGQTYEQYF
TRBV7-9	.	TRBJ1-2	16	TRBD1	TGTGCCAGCAGCCTAACTGCGGACAGGGTAGACTATGGCTACACCTTC	CASSLTADRVDYGYTF
TRBV16	.	TRBJ1-1	14	.	TGTGCCAGCAGCCATGTAGGTGGGAACACTGAAGCTTTCTTT	CASSHVGGNTEAFF
TRBV9	.	TRBJ1-3	14	.	TGTGCCAGCAGCGTAGGCGATTCTGGAAACACCATATATTTT	CASSVGDSGNTIYF
TRBV28	.	TRBJ1-1	12	.	TGTGCCAGCACCTTCAGTCGGGCTGAAGCTTTCTTT	CASTFSRAEAFF
TRBV29-1	once	TRBJ2-3	15	.	TGCAGCGTTGAACCCCCGACGGGAAGCACAGATACGCAGTATTTT	CSVEPPTGSTDTQYF
TRBV27	.	TRBJ1-5	16	.	TGTGCCAGCAGTCCGTGGACGGGAGATGGCAATCAGCCCCAGCATTTT	CASSPWTGDGNQPQHF
TRBV2	.	TRBJ2-5	13	TRBD1	TGTGCCAGCACTCCGGGACAGCAAGAGACCCAGTACTTC	CASTPGQQETQYF
TRBV27	.	TRBJ1-5	14	.	TGTGCCAGCAGTTTATACGGGACGAATCAGCCCCAGCATTTT	CASSLYGTNQPQHF
TRBV27	.	TRBJ2-3	13	.	TGTGCCAGCGCTCGACCAGGCACAGATACGCAGTATTTT	CASARPGTDTQYF
TRBV28	.	TRBJ2-7	13	TRBD1	TGTGCCAGCAGTTTAGGGACAGCCTACGAGCAGTACTTC	CASSLGTAYEQYF
TRBV4-1	once	TRBJ1-5	14	.	TGCGCCAGCAGTCCTTTGGGCCGTGGGCAGCCCCAGCATTTT	CASSPLGRGQPQHF
TRBV18	.	TRBJ2-2	13	.	TGTGCCAGCTCACCACCGACTTTCTTGGAGCTGTTTTTT	CASSPPTFLELFF
TRBV11-2	.	TRBJ2-1	18	TRBD2	TGTGCCAGCAGCTCCTCGGGACTAGCGGGAGGGGGGTACAATGAGCAGTTCTTC	CASSSSGLAGGGYNEQFF
TRBV4-1	.	TRBJ2-7	16	TRBD2	TGCGCCAGCAGCCAATCTGGACTAGCGGACTATTACGAGCAGTACTTC	CASSQSGLADYYEQYF
TRBV4-1	once	TRBJ1-6	14	.	TGCGCCAGCAGCCAAGAACAATTTAATTCACCCCTCCACTTT	CASSQEQFNSPLHF
TRBV5-6	.	TRBJ2-3	17	.	TGTGCCAGCAGCCACCTACTCCGGGAAGGTGATGCAGATACGCAGTATTTT	CASSHLLREGDADTQYF
TRBV10-3	.	TRBJ1-1	18	TRBD1	TGTGCCATCAGTGAGCAACCGGGACAGGGATTCCTCAACACTGAAGCTTTCTTT	CAISEQPGQGFLNTEAFF
TRBV19	few	TRBJ2-7	13	.	TGTGCCAGTAGTATTGGTCTGACCTACGAGCAGTACTTC	CASSIGLTYEQYF
TRBV7-9	once	TRBJ1-1	15	.	TGTGCCAGCAGCTTAGCGCTAGGGCAGAACACTGAAGCTTTCTTT	CASSLALGQNTEAFF
TRBV7-9	.	TRBJ2-7	14	TRBD1	TGTGCCAGCAGCTCAGGGACAGGGTGGCTCGAGCAGTACTTC	CASSSGTGWLEQYF
TRBV6-5	once	TRBJ1-5	13	.	TGTGCCAGCAGTTACTCGCCCAATCAGCCCCAGCATTTT	CASSYSPNQPQHF
TRBV28	.	TRBJ2-5	12	.	TGTGCCAGCAGTTTAAGGGGGGAGACCCAGTACTTC	CASSLRGETQYF
TRBV13	.	TRBJ2-1	11	.	TGTGCCAGCAGCCCCGGCGGTGAGCAGTTCTTC	CASSPGGEQFF
TRBV27	.	TRBJ2-7	18	.	TGTGCCAGCAGTTTATCAGGGGTACTAGGGGTCGTTTACCACGAGCAGTACTTC	CASSLSGVLGVVYHEQYF
TRBV7-9	once	TRBJ2-1	14	.	TGTGCCAGCAGCTTAGAGGGCCAATACAATGAGCAGTTCTTC	CASSLEGQYNEQFF
TRBV6-5	.	TRBJ1-1	14	.	TGTGCCAGCAGTTACTCCGAAGGGACGTCTGAAGCTTTCTTT	CASSYSEGTSEAFF
TRBV4-3	few	TRBJ2-1	12	.	TGCGCCAGCAGCCAAGAGGGCAATGAGCAGTTCTTC	CASSQEGNEQFF
TRBV7-9	.	TRBJ2-5	15	TRBD1	TGTGCCAGCAGCGCGGGGGACAGGGACGCTGAGACCCAGTACTTC	CASSAGDRDAETQYF
TRBV2	.	TRBJ2-7	15	.	TGTGCCAGCAGTGAATCGTTCGTGTCCCTTTACGAGCAGTACTTC	CASSESFVSLYEQYF
TRBV5-4	.	TRBJ2-1	14	.	TGTGCCAGCAGCCCCCTCGATGAAGCGATTGAGCAGTTCTTC	CASSPLDEAIEQFF
TRBV10-1	.	TRBJ2-5	16	TRBD1	TGCGCCAGCAGTCACTCCGGGACAGGTTACCAAGAGACCCAGTACTTC	CASSHSGTGYQETQYF
TRBV5-1	once	TRBJ2-1	15	.	TGCGCCAGCAGCCCGGGGACTGGACTATACAATGAGCAGTTCTTC	CASSPGTGLYNEQFF
TRBV6-5	.	TRBJ1-2	13	.	TGTGCCAGCAGTTACTTTGGCAGCTGGGGCTACACCTTC	CASSYFGSWGYTF
TRBV2	.	TRBJ2-5	12	.	TGTGCCAGCACCCAGGGCCAAGAGACCCAGTACTTC	CASTQGQETQYF
TRBV28	.	TRBJ2-3	14	TRBD2	TGTGCCAGCAGTTCTAGCGGGGGTACAGATACGCAGTATTTT	CASSSSGGTDTQYF